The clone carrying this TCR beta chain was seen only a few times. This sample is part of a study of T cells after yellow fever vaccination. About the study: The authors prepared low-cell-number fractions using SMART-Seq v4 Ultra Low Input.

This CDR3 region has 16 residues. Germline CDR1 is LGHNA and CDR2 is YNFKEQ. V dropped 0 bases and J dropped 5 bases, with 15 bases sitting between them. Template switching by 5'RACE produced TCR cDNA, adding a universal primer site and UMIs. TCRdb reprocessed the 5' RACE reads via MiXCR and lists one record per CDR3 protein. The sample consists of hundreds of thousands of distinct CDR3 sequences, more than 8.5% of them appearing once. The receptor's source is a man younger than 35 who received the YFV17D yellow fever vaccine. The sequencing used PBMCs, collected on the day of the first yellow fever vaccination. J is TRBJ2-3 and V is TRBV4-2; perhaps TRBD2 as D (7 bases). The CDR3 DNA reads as TGTGCCAGCAGCCAAGATCGCGGGGGCCGCGAAGATACGCAGTATTTT. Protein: CASSQDRGGREDTQYF.